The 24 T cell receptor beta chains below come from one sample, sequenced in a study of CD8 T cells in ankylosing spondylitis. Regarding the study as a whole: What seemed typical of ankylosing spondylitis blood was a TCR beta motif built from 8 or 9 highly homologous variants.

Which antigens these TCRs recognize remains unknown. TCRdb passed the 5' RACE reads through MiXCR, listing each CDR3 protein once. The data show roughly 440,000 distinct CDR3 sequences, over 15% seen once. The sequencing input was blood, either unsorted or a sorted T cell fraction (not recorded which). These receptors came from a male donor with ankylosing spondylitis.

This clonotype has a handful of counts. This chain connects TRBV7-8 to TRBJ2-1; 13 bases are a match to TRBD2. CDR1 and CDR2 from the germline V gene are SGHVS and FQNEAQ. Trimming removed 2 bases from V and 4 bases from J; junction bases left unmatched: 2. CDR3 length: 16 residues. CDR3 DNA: TGTGCCAGCAGCTTAAGGGGACTAGCGGGGTACAATGAGCAGTTCTTC. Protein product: CASSLRGLAGYNEQFF.

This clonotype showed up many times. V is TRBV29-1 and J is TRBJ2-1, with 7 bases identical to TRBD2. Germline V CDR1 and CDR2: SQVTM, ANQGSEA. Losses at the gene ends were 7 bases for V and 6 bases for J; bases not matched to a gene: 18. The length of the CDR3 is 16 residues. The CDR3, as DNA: TGCAGCGCCAAGCGCGGCGAGTCCTGGGAGGGCAATGAGCAGTTCTTC. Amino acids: CSAKRGESWEGNEQFF.

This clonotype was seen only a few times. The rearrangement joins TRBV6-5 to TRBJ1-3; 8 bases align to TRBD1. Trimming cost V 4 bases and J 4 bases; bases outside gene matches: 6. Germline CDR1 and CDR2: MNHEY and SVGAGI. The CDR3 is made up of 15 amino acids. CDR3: CASSWGQARGNTIYF. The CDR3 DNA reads TGTGCCAGCAGTTGGGGACAGGCGAGAGGAAACACCATATATTTT.

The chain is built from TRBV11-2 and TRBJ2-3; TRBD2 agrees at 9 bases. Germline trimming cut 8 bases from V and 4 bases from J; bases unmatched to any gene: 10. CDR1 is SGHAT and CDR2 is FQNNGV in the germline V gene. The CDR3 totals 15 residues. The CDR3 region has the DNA TGTGCCAGCGGACCGCGGGGGGGCGGCGCAGATACGCAGTATTTT. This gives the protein CASGPRGGGADTQYF.

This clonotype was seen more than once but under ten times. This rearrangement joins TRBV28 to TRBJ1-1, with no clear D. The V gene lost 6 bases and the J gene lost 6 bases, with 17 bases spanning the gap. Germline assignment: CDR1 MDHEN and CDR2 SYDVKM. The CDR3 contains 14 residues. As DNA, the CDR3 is TGTGCCAGCAGAGGAGCAGGAAATTGGGCTGAAGCTTTCTTT. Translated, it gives CASRGAGNWAEAFF. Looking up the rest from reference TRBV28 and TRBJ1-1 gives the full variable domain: DVKVTQSSRYLVKRTGEKVFLECVQDMDHENMFWYRQDPGLGLRLIYFSYDVKMKEKGDIPEGYSVSREKKERFSLILESASTNQTSMYLCASRGAGNWAEAFFGQGTRLTVV.

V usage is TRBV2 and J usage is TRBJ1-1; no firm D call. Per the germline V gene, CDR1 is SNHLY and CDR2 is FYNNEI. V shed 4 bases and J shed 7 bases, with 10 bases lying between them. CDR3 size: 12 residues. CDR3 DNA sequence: TGTGCCAGCAGTGTGGAGGGCTTTGAAGCTTTCTTT. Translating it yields CASSVEGFEAFF.

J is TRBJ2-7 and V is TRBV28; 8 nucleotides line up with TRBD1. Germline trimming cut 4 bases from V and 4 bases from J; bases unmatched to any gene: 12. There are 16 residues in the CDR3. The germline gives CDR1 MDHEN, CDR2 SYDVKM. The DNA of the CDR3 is TGTGCCAGCAGTTCTCCTTTGACAGGGGTGGGGTACGAGCAGTACTTC. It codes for CASSSPLTGVGYEQYF.

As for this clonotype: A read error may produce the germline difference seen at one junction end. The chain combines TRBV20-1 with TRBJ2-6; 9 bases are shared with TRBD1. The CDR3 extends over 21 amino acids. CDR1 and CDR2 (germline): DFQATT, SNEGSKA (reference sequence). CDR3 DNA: TGCTGTGCTAGAGGGGTTGGGGGACAGGGAAAGTTGTTATCTGGGGCCAACGTCCTGACTTTC. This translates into CCARGVGGQGKLLSGANVLTF.

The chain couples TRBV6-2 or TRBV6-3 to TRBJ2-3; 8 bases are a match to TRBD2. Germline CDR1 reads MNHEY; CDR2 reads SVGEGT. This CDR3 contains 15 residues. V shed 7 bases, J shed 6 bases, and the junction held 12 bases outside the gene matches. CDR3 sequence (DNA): TGTGCCAGCACCGGCCGGGGCGGGAGGACTGATACGCAGTATTTT. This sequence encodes CASTGRGGRTDTQYF.

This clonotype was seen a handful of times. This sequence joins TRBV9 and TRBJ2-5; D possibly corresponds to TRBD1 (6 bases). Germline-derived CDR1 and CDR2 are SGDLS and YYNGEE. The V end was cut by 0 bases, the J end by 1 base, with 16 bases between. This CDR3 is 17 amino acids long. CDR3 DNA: TGTGCCAGCAGCGTAGGGCCGACAGGTGGGATCCAAGAGACCCAGTACTTC. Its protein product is CASSVGPTGGIQETQYF.

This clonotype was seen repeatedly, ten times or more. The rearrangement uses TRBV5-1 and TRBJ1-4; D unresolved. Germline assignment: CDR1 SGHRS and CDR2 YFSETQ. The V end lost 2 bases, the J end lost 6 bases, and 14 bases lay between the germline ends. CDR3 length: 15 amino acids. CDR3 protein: CASSFDGSGDEKLFF. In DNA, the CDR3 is TGCGCCAGCAGCTTTGACGGCTCAGGAGATGAAAAACTGTTTTTT.

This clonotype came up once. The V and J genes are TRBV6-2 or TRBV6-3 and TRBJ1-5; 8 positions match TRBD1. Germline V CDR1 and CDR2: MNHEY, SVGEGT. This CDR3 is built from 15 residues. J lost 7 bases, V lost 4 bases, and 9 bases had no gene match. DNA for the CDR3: TGTGCCAGCAGTTCTCCGACAGGGGTGAAACAGCCCCAGCATTTT. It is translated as CASSSPTGVKQPQHF.

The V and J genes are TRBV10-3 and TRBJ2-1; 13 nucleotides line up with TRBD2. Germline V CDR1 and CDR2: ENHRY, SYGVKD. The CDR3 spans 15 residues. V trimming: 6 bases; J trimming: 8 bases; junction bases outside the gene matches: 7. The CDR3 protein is CAISSTSGRDYEQFF. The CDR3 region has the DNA TGTGCCATCAGCTCAACTAGCGGGAGGGACTATGAGCAGTTCTTC.

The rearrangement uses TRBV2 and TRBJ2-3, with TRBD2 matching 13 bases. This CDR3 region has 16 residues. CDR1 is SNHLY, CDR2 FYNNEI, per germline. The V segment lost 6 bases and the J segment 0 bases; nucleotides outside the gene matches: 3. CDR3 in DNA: TGTGCCAGCAGGAGGGGACTAGCGGGAAGCACAGATACGCAGTATTTT. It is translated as CASRRGLAGSTDTQYF.

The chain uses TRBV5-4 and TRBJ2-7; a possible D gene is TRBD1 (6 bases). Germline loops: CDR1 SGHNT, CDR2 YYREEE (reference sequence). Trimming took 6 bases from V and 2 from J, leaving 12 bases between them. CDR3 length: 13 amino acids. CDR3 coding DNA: TGTGCCAGCATCCTTGGACAGACCTACGAGCAGTACTTC. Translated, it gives CASILGQTYEQYF.

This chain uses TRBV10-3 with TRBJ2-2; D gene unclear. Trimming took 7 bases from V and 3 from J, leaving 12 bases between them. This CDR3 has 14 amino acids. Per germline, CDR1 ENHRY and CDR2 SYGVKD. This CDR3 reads CAIKKDRDTGELFF. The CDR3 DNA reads TGTGCCATCAAAAAGGACCGGGACACCGGGGAGCTGTTTTTT.

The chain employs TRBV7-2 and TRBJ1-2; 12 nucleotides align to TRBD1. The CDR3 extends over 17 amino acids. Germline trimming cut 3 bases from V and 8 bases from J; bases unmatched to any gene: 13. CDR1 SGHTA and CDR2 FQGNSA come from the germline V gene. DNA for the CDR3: TGTGCCAGCAGCTTTGGGACAGGGGGCGCCTTTAAGGGCGGCTACACCTTC. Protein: CASSFGTGGAFKGGYTF.

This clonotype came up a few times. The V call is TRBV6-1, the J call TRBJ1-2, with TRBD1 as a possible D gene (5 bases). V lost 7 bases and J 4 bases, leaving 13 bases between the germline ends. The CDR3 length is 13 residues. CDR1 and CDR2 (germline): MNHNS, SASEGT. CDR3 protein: CASNLGGTYGYTF. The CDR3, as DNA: TGTGCCAGCAACCTAGGAGGGACCTATGGCTACACCTTC.

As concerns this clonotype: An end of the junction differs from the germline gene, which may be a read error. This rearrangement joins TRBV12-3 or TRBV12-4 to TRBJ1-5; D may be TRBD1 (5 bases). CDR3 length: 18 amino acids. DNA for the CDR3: TGTGCCTGCAGTTTTGAGCGGCCAGGGTTTAAGGGCAATCAGCCCCAGCATTTT. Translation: CACSFERPGFKGNQPQHF.

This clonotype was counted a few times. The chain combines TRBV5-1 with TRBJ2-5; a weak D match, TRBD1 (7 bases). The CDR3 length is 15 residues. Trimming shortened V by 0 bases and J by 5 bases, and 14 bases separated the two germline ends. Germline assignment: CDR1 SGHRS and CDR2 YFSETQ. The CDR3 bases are TGCGCCAGCAGCTTGGCAGGAGGGGGCGGCGAGACCCAGTACTTC. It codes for CASSLAGGGGETQYF. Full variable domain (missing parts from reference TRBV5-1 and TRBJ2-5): KAGVTQTPRYLIKTRGQQVTLSCSPISGHRSVSWYQQTPGQGLQFLFEYFSETQRNKGNFPGRFSGRQFSNSRSEMNVSTLELGDSALYLCASSLAGGGGETQYFGPGTRLLVL.

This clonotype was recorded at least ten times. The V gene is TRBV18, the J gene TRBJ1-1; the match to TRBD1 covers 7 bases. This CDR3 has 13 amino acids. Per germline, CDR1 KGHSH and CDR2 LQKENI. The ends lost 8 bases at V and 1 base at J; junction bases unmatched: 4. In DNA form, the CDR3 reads TGTGCCAGCAGTCGGGACAGGAACACTGAAGCTTTCTTT. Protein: CASSRDRNTEAFF.

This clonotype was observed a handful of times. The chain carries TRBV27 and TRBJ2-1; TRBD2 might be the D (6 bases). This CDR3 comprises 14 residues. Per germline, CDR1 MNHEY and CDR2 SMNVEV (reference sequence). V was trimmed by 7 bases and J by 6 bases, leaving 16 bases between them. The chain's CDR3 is CASKKRVEGNEQFF. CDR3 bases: TGTGCCAGCAAAAAGCGGGTAGAGGGCAATGAGCAGTTCTTC.

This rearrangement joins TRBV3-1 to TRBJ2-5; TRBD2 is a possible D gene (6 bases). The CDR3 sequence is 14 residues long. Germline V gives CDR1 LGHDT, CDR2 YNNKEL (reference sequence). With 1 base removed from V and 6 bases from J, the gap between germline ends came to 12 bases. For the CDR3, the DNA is TGTGCCAGCAGCCAAGGCGGGACTTCCCAGACCCAGTACTTC. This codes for CASSQGGTSQTQYF.

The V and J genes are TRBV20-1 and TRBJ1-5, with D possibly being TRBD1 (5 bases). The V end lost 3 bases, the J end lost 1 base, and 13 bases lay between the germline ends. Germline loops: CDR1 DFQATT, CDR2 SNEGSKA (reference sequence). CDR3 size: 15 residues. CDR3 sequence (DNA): TGCAGTGCTAGTTACGGGGCGATGAGCAATCAGCCCCAGCATTTT. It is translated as CSASYGAMSNQPQHF.